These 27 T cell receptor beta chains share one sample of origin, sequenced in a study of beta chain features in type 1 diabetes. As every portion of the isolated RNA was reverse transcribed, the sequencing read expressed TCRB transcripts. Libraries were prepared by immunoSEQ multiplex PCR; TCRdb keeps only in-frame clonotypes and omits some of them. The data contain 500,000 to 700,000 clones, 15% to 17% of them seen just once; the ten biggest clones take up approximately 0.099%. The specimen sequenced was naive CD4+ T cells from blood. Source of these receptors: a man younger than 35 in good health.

In DNA form, the CDR3 reads TGTGCCAGCAGCTTAGTTAGGCTAGCGGGAGGGCCAGGCACCGGGGAGCTGTTTTTT. It is translated as CASSLVRLAGGPGTGELFF. The chain combines TRBV7-2 with TRBJ2-2, with TRBD2 identical over 12 bases. CDR1 SGHTA and CDR2 FQGNSA come from the germline V gene. The CDR3 consists of 19 residues. With V trimmed by 1 base and J by 4 bases, 10 bases remained unmatched.

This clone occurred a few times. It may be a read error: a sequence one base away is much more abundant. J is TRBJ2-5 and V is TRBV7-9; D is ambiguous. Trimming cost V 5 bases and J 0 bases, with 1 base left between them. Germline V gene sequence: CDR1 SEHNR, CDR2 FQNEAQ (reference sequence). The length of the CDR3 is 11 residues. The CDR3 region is CASSDQETQYF. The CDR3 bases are TGTGCCAGCAGCGACCAAGAGACCCAGTACTTC.

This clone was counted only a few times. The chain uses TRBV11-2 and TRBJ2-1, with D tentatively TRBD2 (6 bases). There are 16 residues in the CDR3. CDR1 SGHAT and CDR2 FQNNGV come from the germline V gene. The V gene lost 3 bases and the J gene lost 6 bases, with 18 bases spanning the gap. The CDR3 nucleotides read TGTGCCAGCAGCTTGAGTGGGACTTTAAGTGTCAATGAGCAGTTCTTC. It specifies CASSLSGTLSVNEQFF.

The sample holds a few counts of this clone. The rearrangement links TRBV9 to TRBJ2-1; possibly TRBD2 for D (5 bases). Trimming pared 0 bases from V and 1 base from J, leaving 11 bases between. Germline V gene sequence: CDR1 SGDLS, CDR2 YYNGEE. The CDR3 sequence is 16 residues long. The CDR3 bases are TGTGCCAGCAGCGTAGGGGTCGGGAATTCCTACAATGAGCAGTTCTTC. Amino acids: CASSVGVGNSYNEQFF.

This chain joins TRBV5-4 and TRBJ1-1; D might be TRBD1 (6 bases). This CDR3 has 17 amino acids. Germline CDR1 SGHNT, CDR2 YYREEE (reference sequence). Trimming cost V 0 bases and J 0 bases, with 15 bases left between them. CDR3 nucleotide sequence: TGTGCCAGCAGCTTGGGCACAGGGAGGGGCGTGAACACTGAAGCTTTCTTT. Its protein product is CASSLGTGRGVNTEAFF.

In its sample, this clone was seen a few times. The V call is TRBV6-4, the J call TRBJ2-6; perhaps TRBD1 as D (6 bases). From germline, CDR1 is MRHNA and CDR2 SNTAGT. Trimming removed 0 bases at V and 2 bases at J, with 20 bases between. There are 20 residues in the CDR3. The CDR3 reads CASSDSAIGTLSPGANVLTF. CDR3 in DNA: TGTGCCAGCAGTGACTCGGCGATTGGGACACTCTCACCTGGGGCCAACGTCCTGACTTTC.

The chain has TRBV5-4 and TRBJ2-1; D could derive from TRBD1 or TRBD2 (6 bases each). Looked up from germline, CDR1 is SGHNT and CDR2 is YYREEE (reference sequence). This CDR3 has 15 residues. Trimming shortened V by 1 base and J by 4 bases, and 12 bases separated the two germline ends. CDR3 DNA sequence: TGTGCCAGCAGCTTGATCGGGGGCGCGTACAATGAGCAGTTCTTC. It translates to CASSLIGGAYNEQFF. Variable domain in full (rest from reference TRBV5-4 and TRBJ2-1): ETGVTQSPTHLIKTRGQQVTLRCSSQSGHNTVSWYQQALGQGPQFIFQYYREEENGRGNFPPRFSGLQFPNYSSELNVNALELDDSALYLCASSLIGGAYNEQFFGPGTRLTVL.

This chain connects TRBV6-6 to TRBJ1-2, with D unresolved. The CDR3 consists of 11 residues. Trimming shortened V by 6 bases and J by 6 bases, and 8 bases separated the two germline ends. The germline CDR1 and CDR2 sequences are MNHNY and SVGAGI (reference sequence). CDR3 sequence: CASRDSNGYTF. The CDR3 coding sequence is TGTGCCAGCAGAGATAGTAATGGCTACACCTTC.

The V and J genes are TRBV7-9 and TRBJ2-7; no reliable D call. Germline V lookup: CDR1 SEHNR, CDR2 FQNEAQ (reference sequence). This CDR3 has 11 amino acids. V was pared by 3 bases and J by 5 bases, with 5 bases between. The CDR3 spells CASSFLDEQYF. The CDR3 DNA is TGTGCCAGCAGCTTTTTGGACGAGCAGTACTTC.

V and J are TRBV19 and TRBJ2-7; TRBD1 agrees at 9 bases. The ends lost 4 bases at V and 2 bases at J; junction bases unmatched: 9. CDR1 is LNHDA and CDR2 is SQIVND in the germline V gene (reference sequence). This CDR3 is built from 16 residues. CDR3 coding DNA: TGTGCCAGTAGTACGCCGGGACAGGGTAACCCCTACGAGCAGTACTTC. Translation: CASSTPGQGNPYEQYF.

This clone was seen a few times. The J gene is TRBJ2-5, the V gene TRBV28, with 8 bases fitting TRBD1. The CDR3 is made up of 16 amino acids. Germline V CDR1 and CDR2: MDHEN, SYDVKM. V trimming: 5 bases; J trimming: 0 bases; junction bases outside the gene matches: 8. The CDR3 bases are TGTGCCAGCAGTCCCCGGACAGGGAAGTACCAAGAGACCCAGTACTTC. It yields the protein CASSPRTGKYQETQYF.

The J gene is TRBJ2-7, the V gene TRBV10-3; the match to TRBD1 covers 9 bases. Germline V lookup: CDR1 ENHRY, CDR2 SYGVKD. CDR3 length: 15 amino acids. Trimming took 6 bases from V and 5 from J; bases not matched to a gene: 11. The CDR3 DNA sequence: TGTGCCATCAGGGGCGCTACAGGGGGCGGCCACGAGCAGTACTTC. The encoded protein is CAIRGATGGGHEQYF.

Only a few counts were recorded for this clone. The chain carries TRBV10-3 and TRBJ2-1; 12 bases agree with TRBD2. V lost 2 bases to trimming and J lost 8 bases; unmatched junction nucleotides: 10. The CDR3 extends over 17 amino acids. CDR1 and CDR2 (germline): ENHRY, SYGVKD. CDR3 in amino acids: CAISEGASGRVRHEQFF. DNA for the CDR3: TGTGCCATCAGTGAGGGCGCTAGCGGGAGGGTCCGGCATGAGCAGTTCTTC.

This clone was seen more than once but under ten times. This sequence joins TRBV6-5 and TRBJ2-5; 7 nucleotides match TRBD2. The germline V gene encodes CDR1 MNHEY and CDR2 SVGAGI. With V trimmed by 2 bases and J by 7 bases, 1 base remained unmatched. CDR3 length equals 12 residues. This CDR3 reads CASSYGRGTQYF. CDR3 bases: TGTGCCAGCAGTTACGGGAGGGGGACCCAGTACTTC.

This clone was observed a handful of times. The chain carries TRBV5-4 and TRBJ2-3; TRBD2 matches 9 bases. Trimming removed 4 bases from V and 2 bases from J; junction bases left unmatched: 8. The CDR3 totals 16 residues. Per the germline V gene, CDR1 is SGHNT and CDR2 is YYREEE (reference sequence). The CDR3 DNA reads TGTGCCAGCAGCCCTCGGGCGGGGGGGTACACAGATACGCAGTATTTT. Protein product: CASSPRAGGYTDTQYF.

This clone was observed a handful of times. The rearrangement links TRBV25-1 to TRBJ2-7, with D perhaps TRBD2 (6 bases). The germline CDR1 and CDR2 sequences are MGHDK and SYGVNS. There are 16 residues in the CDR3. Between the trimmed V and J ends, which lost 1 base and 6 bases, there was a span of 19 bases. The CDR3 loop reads CASSEFGGVTTSEQYF. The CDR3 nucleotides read TGTGCCAGCAGTGAATTCGGAGGGGTGACTACTAGCGAGCAGTACTTC.

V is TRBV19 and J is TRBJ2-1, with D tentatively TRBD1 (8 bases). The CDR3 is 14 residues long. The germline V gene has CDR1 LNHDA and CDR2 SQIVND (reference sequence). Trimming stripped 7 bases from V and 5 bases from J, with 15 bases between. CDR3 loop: CASTRTGRDNEQFF. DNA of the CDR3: TGTGCCAGTACGAGGACAGGGAGGGACAATGAGCAGTTCTTC.

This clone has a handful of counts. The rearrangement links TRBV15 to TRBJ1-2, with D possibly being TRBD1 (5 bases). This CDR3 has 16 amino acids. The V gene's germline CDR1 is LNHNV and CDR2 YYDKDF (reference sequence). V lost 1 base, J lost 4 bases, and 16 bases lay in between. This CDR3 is CATSRGGGEGIYGYTF. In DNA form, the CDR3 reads TGTGCCACCAGCAGAGGTGGGGGGGAGGGAATCTATGGCTACACCTTC.

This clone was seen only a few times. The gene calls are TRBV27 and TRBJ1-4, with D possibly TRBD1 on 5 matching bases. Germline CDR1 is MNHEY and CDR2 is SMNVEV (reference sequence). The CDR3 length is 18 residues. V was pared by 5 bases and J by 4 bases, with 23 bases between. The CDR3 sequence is CASSLSSVVGGINEKLFF. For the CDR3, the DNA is TGTGCCAGCAGTCTGTCATCGGTTGTGGGGGGGATTAATGAAAAACTGTTTTTT.

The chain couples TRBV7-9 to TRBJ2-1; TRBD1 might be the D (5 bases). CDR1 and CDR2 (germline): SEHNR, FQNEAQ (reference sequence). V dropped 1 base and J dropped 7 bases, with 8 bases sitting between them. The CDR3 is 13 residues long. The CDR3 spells CASSLGQPNEQFF. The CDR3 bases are TGTGCCAGCAGCTTAGGACAGCCTAATGAGCAGTTCTTC.

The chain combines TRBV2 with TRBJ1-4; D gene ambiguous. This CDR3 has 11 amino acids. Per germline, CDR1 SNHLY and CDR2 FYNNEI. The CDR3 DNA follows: TGTGGGGGAGGAGGGAATGAAAAACTGTTTTTT. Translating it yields CGGGGNEKLFF.

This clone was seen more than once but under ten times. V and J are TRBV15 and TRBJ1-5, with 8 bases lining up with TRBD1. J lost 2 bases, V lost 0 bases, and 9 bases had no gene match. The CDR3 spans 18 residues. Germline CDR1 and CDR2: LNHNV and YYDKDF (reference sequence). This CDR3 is CATSRDQTAGGRNQPQHF. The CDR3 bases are TGTGCCACCAGCAGAGATCAGACGGCAGGGGGCCGCAATCAGCCCCAGCATTTT.

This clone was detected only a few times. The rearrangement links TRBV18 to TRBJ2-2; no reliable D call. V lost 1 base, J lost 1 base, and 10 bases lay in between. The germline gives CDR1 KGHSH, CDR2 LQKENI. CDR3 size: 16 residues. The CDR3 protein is CASSPQAPGNTGELFF. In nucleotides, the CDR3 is TGTGCCAGCTCACCACAGGCCCCGGGGAACACCGGGGAGCTGTTTTTT. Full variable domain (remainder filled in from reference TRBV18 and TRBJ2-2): NAGVMQNPRHLVRRRGQEARLRCSPMKGHSHVYWYRQLPEEGLKFMVYLQKENIIDESGMPKERFSAEFPKEGPSILRIQQVVRGDSAAYFCASSPQAPGNTGELFFGEGSRLTVL.

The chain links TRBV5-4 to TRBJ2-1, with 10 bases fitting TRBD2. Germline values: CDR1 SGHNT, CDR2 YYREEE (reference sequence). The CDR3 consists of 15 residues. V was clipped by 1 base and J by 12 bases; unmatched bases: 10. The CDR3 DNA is TGTGCCAGCAGCTTGACCTCCGGGACTAGCGTGTGGCAGTTCTTC. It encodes CASSLTSGTSVWQFF.

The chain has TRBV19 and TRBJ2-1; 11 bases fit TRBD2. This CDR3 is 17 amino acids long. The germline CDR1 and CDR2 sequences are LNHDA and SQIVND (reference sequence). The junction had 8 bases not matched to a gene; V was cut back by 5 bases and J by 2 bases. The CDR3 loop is CASSVRAGLAAYNEQFF. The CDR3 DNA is TGTGCCAGTAGTGTCAGGGCGGGACTAGCGGCCTACAATGAGCAGTTCTTC.

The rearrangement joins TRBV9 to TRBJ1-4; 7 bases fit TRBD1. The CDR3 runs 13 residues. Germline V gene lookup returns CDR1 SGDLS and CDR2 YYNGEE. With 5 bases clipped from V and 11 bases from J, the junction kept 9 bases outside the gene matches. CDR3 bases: TGTGCCAGCAGGCGACAGGGCGAGGGGAAACTGTTTTTT. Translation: CASRRQGEGKLFF.

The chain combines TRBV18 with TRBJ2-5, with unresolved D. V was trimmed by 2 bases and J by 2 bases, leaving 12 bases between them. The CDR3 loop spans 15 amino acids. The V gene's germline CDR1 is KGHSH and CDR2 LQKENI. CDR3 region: CASSPSNSFQETQYF. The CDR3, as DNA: TGTGCCAGCTCACCAAGCAATAGTTTTCAAGAGACCCAGTACTTC.